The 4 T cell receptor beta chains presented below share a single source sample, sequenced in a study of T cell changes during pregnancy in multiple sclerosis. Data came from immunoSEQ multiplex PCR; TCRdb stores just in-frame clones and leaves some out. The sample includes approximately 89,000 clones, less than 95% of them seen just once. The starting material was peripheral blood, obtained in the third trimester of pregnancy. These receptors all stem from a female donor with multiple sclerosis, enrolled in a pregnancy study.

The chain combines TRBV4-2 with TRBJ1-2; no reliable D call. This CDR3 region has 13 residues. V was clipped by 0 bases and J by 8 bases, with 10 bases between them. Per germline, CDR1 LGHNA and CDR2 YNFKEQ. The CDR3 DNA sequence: TGTGCCAGCAGCCAAGATCTCCTTTCGGGCTACACCTTC. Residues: CASSQDLLSGYTF.

The CDR3 sequence: CASSLLQAPGSKDTEAFF. CDR3 in DNA: TGTGCCAGCAGTTTACTACAGGCACCCGGATCGAAGGACACTGAAGCTTTCTTT. The gene calls are TRBV27 and TRBJ1-1; D is perhaps TRBD1 (5 bases). This CDR3 is 18 amino acids long. V was cut by 2 bases and J by 3 bases, with 22 bases left in between. Germline V gene data show CDR1 as MNHEY and CDR2 as SMNVEV (reference sequence).

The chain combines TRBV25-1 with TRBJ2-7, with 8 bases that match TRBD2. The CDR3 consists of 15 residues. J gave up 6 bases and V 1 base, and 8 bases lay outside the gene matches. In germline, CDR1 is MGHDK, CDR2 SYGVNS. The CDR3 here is CASSEWEGLVTEQYF. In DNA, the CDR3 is TGTGCCAGCAGTGAATGGGAGGGACTAGTGACCGAGCAGTACTTC.

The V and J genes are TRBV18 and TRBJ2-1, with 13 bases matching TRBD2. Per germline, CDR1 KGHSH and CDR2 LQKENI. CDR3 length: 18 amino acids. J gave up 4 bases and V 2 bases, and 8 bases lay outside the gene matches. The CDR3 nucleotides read TGTGCCAGCTCACCAAAGATGAGGACTAGCGGGGGATACAATGAGCAGTTCTTC. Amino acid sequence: CASSPKMRTSGGYNEQFF.